What follows are 3 T cell receptor beta chains derived from one specimen sequenced in a study of blood T cells in healthy people across ages. A J-beta primer mix and a sample-barcoded 5' primer were used in a second PCR of about 7 to 12 cycles. From the 5' RACE reads, TCRdb called clonotypes with MiXCR, one entry per CDR3 protein. Among over a million distinct CDR3 sequences listed, 40% to 50% were seen once. Sequencing was carried out using blood. The receptors were sampled from a woman between 18 and 29 years old in good health.

The rearrangement uses TRBV25-1 and TRBJ2-4; 7 bases are a match to TRBD1. This CDR3 is built from 15 residues. V trimming: 2 bases; J trimming: 3 bases; junction bases outside the gene matches: 4. The germline V gene has CDR1 MGHDK and CDR2 SYGVNS. CDR3 protein: CASSEKGAGKNIQYF. The CDR3 nucleotides read TGTGCCAGCAGTGAAAAGGGGGCCGGCAAAAACATTCAGTACTTC.

The chain links TRBV6-1 to TRBJ1-1; the D gene is possibly TRBD1 (5 bases). Germline CDR1 MNHNS, CDR2 SASEGT. The CDR3 spans 12 residues. Between the trimmed V and J ends, which lost 10 bases and 7 bases, there was a span of 16 bases. This chain's CDR3 is CAITGGVLEAFF. The CDR3 DNA sequence: TGTGCCATTACGGGGGGGGTACTTGAAGCTTTCTTT.

In regard to this clonotype: An end of the junction does not agree with germline; a read error may underlie this. This chain connects TRBV6-1 to TRBJ1-5; D call uncertain. The CDR3 length is 14 residues. The germline gives CDR1 MNHNS, CDR2 SASEGT. CDR3 sequence (DNA): TGTGCCAGCAGTGAAGGGGCCGAGACATATCCCCGGCATTTT. Protein: CASSEGAETYPRHF.